This T cell receptor beta chain was sequenced for a study of blood T cells in healthy people across ages. The wider study: Per every two T cells, about one barcoded beta molecule was captured by template switching. General study points: Roughly linear age-related decline in beta diversity appeared, significant by age about 37. Unsorted PBMC input precluded a conclusive naive versus antigen-experienced comparison. Estimates of diversity drawn from one million T cells were considered underestimates.

On this clonotype itself: Antigen: not known.

V lost 6 bases and J 5 bases, leaving 8 bases between the germline ends. Germline loops: CDR1 DFQATT, CDR2 SNEGSKA (reference sequence). The CDR3 loop spans 12 amino acids. The use of a sample-barcoded 5' primer and a J-beta primer mix characterized a second PCR of 7 to 11 cycles. MiXCR, applied by TCRdb to the 5' RACE reads, yields one record per CDR3 protein. This sample has 700,000 to 950,000 distinct CDR3 sequences, with roughly 50% found just once. This clonotype was obtained from a man aged 25-45 years in good health. Sequencing was carried out using blood. V gene TRBV20-1 combines with J gene TRBJ1-6; maybe TRBD1 (5 bases). The DNA of the CDR3 is TGCAGTGCAGAAGGGGATAATTCACCCCTCCACTTT. This encodes CSAEGDNSPLHF.